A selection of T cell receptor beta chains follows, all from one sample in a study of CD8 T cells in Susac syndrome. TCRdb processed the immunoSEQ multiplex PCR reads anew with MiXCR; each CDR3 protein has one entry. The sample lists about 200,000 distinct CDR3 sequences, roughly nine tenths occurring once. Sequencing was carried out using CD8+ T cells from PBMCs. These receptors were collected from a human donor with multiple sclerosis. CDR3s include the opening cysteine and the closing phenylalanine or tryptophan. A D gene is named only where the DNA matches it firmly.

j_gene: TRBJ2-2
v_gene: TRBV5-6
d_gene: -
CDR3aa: CASSPGLGAGELFF
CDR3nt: TGTGCCAGCAGCCCGGGACTCGGCGCCGGGGAGCTGTTTTTT

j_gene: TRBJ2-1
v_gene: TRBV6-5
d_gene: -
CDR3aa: CASSYCEQFF
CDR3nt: TGTGCCAGCAGTTACTGTGAGCAGTTCTTC

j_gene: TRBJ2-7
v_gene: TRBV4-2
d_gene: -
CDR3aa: CASSQAPSYEQYF
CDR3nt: TGTGCCAGCAGCCAAGCCCCGAGCTACGAGCAGTACTTC

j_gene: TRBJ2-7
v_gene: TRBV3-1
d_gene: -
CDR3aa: CASSQSAYPREQYF
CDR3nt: TGTGCCAGCAGCCAATCGGCCTACCCACGGGAGCAGTACTTC

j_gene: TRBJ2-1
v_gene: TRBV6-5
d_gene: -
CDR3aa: CASSVASSYNEQFF
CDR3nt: TGTGCCAGCAGTGTGGCGAGCTCCTACAATGAGCAGTTCTTC

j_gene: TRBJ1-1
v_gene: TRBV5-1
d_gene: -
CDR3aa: CASSFTGTEAFF
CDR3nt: TGCGCCAGCAGCTTCACGGGGACTGAAGCTTTCTTT

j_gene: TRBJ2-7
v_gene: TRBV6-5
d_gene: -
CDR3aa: CASSYSIGGEWGNEQYF
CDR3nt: TGTGCCAGCAGTTACTCGATAGGGGGGGAATGGGGGAACGAGCAGTACTTC

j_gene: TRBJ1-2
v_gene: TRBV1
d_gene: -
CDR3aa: CTSSPHQGDIVSIQTNYGYTF
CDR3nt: TGCACCAGCAGCCCCCACCAGGGGGATATCGTGTCGATCCAGACTAACTATGGCTACACCTTC

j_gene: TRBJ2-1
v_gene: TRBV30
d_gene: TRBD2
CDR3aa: CAWSAGTSGGYEQFF
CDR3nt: TGTGCCTGGAGCGCCGGGACTAGCGGGGGGTATGAGCAGTTCTTC

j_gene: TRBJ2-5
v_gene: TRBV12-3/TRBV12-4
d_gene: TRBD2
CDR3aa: CASSLPLGLAETQYF
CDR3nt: TGTGCCAGCAGTTTGCCCCTGGGACTAGCGGAGACCCAGTACTTC

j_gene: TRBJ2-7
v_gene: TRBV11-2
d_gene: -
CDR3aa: CASSLLPLYEQYF
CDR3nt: TGTGCCAGCAGCTTACTCCCTCTCTACGAGCAGTACTTC

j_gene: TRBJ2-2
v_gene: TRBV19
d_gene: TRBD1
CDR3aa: CASSIGRTGYGGELFF
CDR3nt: TGTGCCAGTAGTATCGGTCGGACAGGGTACGGCGGGGAGCTGTTTTTT

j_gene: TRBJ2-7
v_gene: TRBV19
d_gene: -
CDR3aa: CAEEEGRAKEFYEQYF
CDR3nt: TGTGCCGAGGAGGAGGGCAGGGCGAAGGAATTCTACGAGCAGTACTTC

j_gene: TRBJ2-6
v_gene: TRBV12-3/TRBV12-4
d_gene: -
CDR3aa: CASSYGTTFSGANVLTF
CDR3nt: TGTGCCAGCAGTTATGGGACAACCTTCTCTGGGGCCAACGTCCTGACTTTC

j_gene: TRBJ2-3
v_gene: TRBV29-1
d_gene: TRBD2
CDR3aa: CSVRLAGGPRDTQYF
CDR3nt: TGCAGCGTGCGACTAGCGGGGGGGCCTCGAGATACGCAGTATTTT

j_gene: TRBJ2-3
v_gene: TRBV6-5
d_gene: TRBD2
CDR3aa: CASFAGVGGTQYF
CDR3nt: TGTGCCAGCTTTGCGGGGGTCGGGGGTACGCAGTATTTT

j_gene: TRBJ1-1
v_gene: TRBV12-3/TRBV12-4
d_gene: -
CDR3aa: CASSRNWEAFF
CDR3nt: TGTGCCAGCAGTCGGAACTGGGAAGCTTTCTTT

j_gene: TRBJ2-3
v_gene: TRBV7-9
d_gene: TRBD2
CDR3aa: CASSSPVEREDTDTQYF
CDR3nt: TGTGCCAGCAGCTCCCCCGTCGAGCGGGAGGACACAGATACGCAGTATTTT